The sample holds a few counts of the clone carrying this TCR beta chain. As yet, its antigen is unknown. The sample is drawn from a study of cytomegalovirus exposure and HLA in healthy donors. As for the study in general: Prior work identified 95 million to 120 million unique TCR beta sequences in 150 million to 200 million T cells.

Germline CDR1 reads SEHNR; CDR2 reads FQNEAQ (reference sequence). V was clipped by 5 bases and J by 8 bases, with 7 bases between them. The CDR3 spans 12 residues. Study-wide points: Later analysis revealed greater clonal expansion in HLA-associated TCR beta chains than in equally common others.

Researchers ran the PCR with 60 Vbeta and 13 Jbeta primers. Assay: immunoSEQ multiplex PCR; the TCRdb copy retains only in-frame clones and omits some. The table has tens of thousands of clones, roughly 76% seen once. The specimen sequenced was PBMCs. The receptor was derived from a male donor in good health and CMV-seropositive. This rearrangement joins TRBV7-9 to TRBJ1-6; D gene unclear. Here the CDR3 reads CASSPQDSPLHF. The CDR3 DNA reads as TGTGCCAGCAGCCCACAAGATTCACCCCTCCACTTT.